What follows describes a single T cell receptor beta chain. This clone's antigen is unknown. There are no base qualities to consult, and no much larger clone falls within one base. Library prep was done by the immunoSEQ multiplex PCR assay. For the multiplex PCR, a mixture combining 60 forward primers for TCR Vbeta segments and 13 reverse primers for TCR Jbeta segments was used. The CDR3 region of rearranged TCR beta genes was amplified from genomic DNA by a multiplex PCR assay. Amplified TCR beta libraries were sequenced as 87-base-pair reads on the Illumina HiSeq System. The published analysis was carried out like this. A later analysis tallied tens of millions of unique TCR beta chains across the 640 or so repertoires, and approximately 12 million of those chains were shared by two or more donors. To remove PCR and sequencing errors, raw reads were error-corrected and collapsed into unique sequences using a nearest-neighbor algorithm that merged closely related sequences. CDR3 sequences were aligned to IMGT reference sequences to assign V, D and J gene segments. For a sequence to be retained, at least a six-nucleotide match to both a V gene segment and a J gene segment was required. Rearrangements were called productive when the CDR3 lacked stop codons and stayed in frame with V and J; all others were non-productive. CDR3 was defined by IMGT convention, running from the second conserved V-encoded cysteine to the conserved J-encoded phenylalanine. The earlier analysis of 587 of the donors excluded sequences that lacked an unambiguous match to a single V gene segment. In an earlier analysis of several hundred of the donors, V segments were called functional above 56.7% productive rearrangements and were called segregating when the between-donor standard deviation exceeded 5%. A statistical classification framework was built to diagnose cytomegalovirus status from the catalog of TCR beta chain sequences. A later analysis assigned V and J genes by comparing TCR nucleotide sequences with IMGT/GENE-DB human TR gene sequences. In a later analysis, CDR3 sequences and most-parsimonious VDJ recombination scenarios were assigned using the TCRdist pipeline. In a later analysis, each TCR beta chain was defined by its CDR3 amino acid sequence together with its V-gene family, and reads lacking a unique V-gene family were excluded. In a later analysis, around 650 highly shared, low-generation-probability nucleotide sequences were removed to address suspected cross-contamination and a sequencing artifact. In a later analysis, a clonal expansion index for each public chain was calculated from normalized within-repertoire ranks of inferred template counts. In a later analysis, generation probabilities were computed with a VDJ recombination model fitted to out-of-frame rearrangements, and the resulting probabilities were checked against IGoR. In a later analysis, hypergeometric tests were used to score TCR-TCR, TCR-HLA and TCR-CMV co-occurrence, with a repertoire-size bias correction applied to TCR pairs. A later analysis estimated false discovery rates by permuting HLA or CMV assignments 20 times. In a later analysis, co-occurring TCRs were grouped using DBSCAN, with TCRdist sequence similarity added in when clustering inside HLA-allele-positive subsets. Co-occurrence clustering excluded repertoires with fewer than 30,000 or more than 120,000 public chains, plus five with anomalous nucleotide sharing. This immuneACCESS table, as held by TCRdb, lists in-frame sequences with V and J called but not all clones. Of the missing ones, under half trace to an unresolved V gene in checked studies; the others have no known cause. V, J and clone size were drawn from that table, and D and trimming were deduced from the DNA. For this sample the table gives 310,000 or so clones, of which about 90% were detected only once. Roughly 2.1% of the sample is held by the ten biggest clonotypes.

The cohort comprised around 690 healthy bone marrow donors. Cohort members were all nominally healthy when sampled, although unrecorded immune exposures were likely present. The donor tested CMV seronegative, placing the donor among the roughly 340 seronegative members of the cohort. Every donor gave a peripheral blood sample, and the peripheral blood mononuclear cells from that sample were used for TCR beta sequencing. The Qiagen DNeasy Blood Extraction Kit was used to extract genomic DNA from the blood cell samples. V is pruned by 2 bases and J by 4 bases, leaving 6 bases of the junction without a gene match. The germline V gene gives CDR1 as WSHSY and CDR2 as SAAADI. The cysteine opens and the phenylalanine closes a CDR3 of 17 amino acids. The DNA shown is the 51-base CDR3, in frame from base 1. This specimen belongs to a study of cytomegalovirus exposure and HLA in healthy donors listed by TCRdb under 2017. The study in broad terms: In an earlier analysis of about 560 of the donors, 250 to 350 Gb of sequence data and 90 million to 120 million unique TCR beta sequences from 150 million to 200 million T cells were reported. In addition to the first cohort of 666 subjects, a separate validation cohort of 120 different subjects was used. Alongside the repertoire data, information on donor age, sex, ethnicity and CMV serostatus was compiled. Genome-wide SNP genotypes for about 60% of the roughly 700 donors were used in a later genetic analysis, which treated that subset as a discovery cohort. In an earlier analysis of roughly 580 of the donors, high-throughput TCR beta sequencing was used to judge whether each TCR beta V gene segment behaved as functional or pseudogenic. To predict cytomegalovirus infection status, the study brought together high-throughput TCR immunosequencing, statistical association of individual TCRs with disease status, and machine learning. Of the roughly 400 genotyped donors, approximately 83% fell in the genetic ancestry cluster associated with self-reported Caucasian donors. The number of donors typed differed by locus, with about 629-630 for A, B, C, DRB1 and DQB1, 522 for DQA1, 606 for DPA1, and some 440 for DPB1. The study profiled the T cell repertoires of under 850 subjects by immunosequencing and related them to cytomegalovirus serostatus. The study aimed to test whether signatures of past pathogen exposure could be identified by cataloging public T cell receptors. An early release covering about 600 HLA-typed donors comprised approximately 300 gigabases of sequencing data and some 79 million unique TCR sequences. On average, around 230,000 unique TCR beta nucleotide sequences were sequenced per donor among 398 genotyped donors of the cohort, with roughly 19% of those sequences being non-productive. All discovery cohort repertoires had been generated using a single sequencing platform. HLA typing covered class I and class II loci at four-digit resolution. A later analysis re-examined previously published TCR beta repertoires from about 700 donors and added high-resolution HLA genotyping to investigate patterns of TCR occurrence. In the later analysis, no new phenotypic data were used to find candidate immune exposures; instead, reliance was placed on TCR beta sequences and their occurrence across donors. Several DR-DQ haplotypes were handled as single units for association and clustering, since linkage in the cohort was strong. Summary of the overall study and its limitations: Because some donors lacked HLA typing at each locus, the association tests relied only on the typed subset. A later analysis found that most CMV-associated TCR beta chains appeared HLA-restricted, with HLA associations seemingly driven largely by CMV exposure. At a false discovery rate of 0.05, a later analysis linked around 17,000 TCR beta sequences to specific HLA alleles. Several of the top co-occurrence clusters appeared to be linked to parvovirus B19, influenza, CMV and Epstein-Barr virus, according to a later analysis. V-gene and J-gene trimming of TCR beta chains was associated with a missense DCLRE1C variant in a later genetic analysis, and the association was replicated in an independent cohort. A later genetic analysis reported fewer N-insertions in productive TCRs among donors in an Asian-associated ancestry cluster than the roughly 620-donor mean. Assigning TCR associations to individual alleles was difficult when HLA alleles, especially DR and DQ, strongly co-occurred. Most TCR sequences were observed very rarely across donors, whereas some public TCRs were present in many individuals. The sequencing pipeline was judged likely to have produced a cluster of highly shared sequence variants as a technical artifact. A later analysis found that TCR association rates varied across HLA loci, with DRB1 alleles showing the most associated TCRs and HLA-C alleles the fewest. A few of the identified cytomegalovirus-associated TCR beta chains were confirmed in vitro to be specific for cytomegalovirus antigens. Sequencing depth was assumed to be roughly uniform across donors in the presence/absence analyses, though that assumption may not hold. In both the original and validation cohorts, the classifier was reported to diagnose cytomegalovirus status with high specificity and sensitivity. This cohort had only TCR beta chains sequenced, and the lack of alpha or paired-chain data limited which features could be detected. In a later analysis, HLA-associated TCR beta chains showed more clonal expansion and lower generation probabilities than non-associated chains that were equally common. An earlier analysis of approximately 540 of the donors showed that most TCR beta V segments appeared in productive rearrangements either about 87% or about 30% of the time, which broadly matched IMGT annotations. CMV serostatus was the only immune exposure information available for the cohort. According to the authors, the approach could potentially be generalized to other disease states and immunological phenotypes. The 87-base-pair reads could not distinguish some IMGT-functional V segments, including TRBV6-2 and TRBV6-3, so those segments were excluded. A further reported finding was that TCR beta sequences accurately predicted the HLA-A and HLA-B alleles for most subjects in the first cohort. The study gave a list of about 170 TCR beta chains associated with cytomegalovirus. Correlated functional status among segregating V segments might be attributable to linkage disequilibrium, but an unknown experimental factor could not be ruled out. The earlier analysis of a few hundred of the donors excluded some 15 rarely observed V segments, including chromosome 9 orphons, because counts were too low.

The V and J genes are TRBV10-2 and TRBJ2-2; the junction holds 11 bases that match TRBD1. Sample: PBMCs. The TCR was taken from a young woman in good health and CMV-seronegative. The CDR3 corresponds to CASSEPGQGAVTGELFF. The nucleotides read TGCGCCAGCAGTGAGCCCGGACAGGGGGCGGTCACCGGGGAGCTGTTTTTT.